The 32 T cell receptor beta chains below come from one sample, sequenced in a study of technical replicates of blood from several donors. The data were produced by immunoSEQ multiplex PCR, yet TCRdb's version contains in-frame clones alone and is incomplete. The sample lists under 90,000 clones, 95% to 98% occurring once. Sequencing used T cells isolated from PBMCs. The origin of the receptors is a human donor in good health.

This rearrangement joins TRBV7-9 to TRBJ2-7, with unresolved D. The germline V and J ends were trimmed by 3 bases and 5 bases, with 2 bases remaining between them. Looked up from germline, CDR1 is SEHNR and CDR2 is FQNEAQ (reference sequence). The CDR3 spans 10 residues. This CDR3 is CASSFNEQYF. Written as DNA, the CDR3 is TGTGCCAGCAGCTTCAACGAGCAGTACTTC.

The J gene is TRBJ1-1, the V gene TRBV2; TRBD1 is a possible D gene (6 bases). Trimming took 8 bases from V and 4 from J, leaving 20 bases between them. Per germline, CDR1 SNHLY and CDR2 FYNNEI. CDR3 size: 15 residues. The CDR3 region has the DNA TGTGCCAGCTCGCGGACAGTCGGCTTAGGCACTGAAGCTTTCTTT. Its protein is CASSRTVGLGTEAFF.

As DNA, the CDR3 is TGTGCCAGCCGGGGACTACAAGAGACCCAGTACTTC. Protein product: CASRGLQETQYF. The V gene is TRBV4-2, the J gene TRBJ2-5, with TRBD2 matching over 7 bases. The CDR3 has 12 residues. The J segment lost 2 bases and the V segment lost 8 bases, leaving 2 bases of the junction unmatched. Germline V gene lookup returns CDR1 LGHNA and CDR2 YNFKEQ.

This clone was recorded only once. V gene TRBV11-2 combines with J gene TRBJ1-1; perhaps TRBD1 as D (6 bases). Looked up from germline, CDR1 is SGHAT and CDR2 is FQNNGV. With 5 bases removed from V and 2 bases from J, the gap between germline ends came to 12 bases. This CDR3 comprises 14 residues. CDR3 coding DNA: TGTGCCAGCAGCCTATCACAGGGAAACACTGAAGCTTTCTTT. Its protein is CASSLSQGNTEAFF.

The chain recombines TRBV19 with TRBJ1-1; 11 nucleotides match TRBD1. The V gene's germline CDR1 is LNHDA and CDR2 SQIVND (reference sequence). With 7 bases clipped from V and 1 base from J, the junction kept 17 bases outside the gene matches. This CDR3 region has 19 residues. The CDR3 protein is CASTLTSEGTGGTNTEAFF. The DNA for the CDR3 is TGTGCCAGTACCCTTACCTCAGAAGGGACAGGGGGAACGAACACTGAAGCTTTCTTT. Together with reference TRBV19 and TRBJ1-1, the CDR3 gives the full variable domain: DGGITQSPKYLFRKEGQNVTLSCEQNLNHDAMYWYRQDPGQGLRLIYYSQIVNDFQKGDIAEGYSVSREKKESFPLTVTSAQKNPTAFYLCASTLTSEGTGGTNTEAFFGQGTRLTVV.

The V and J genes are TRBV13 and TRBJ1-2; D perhaps matches TRBD1 (6 bases). This CDR3 has 16 residues. CDR1 is PRHDT, CDR2 FYEKMQ, per germline (reference sequence). V lost 2 bases, J lost 3 bases, and 16 bases lay in between. CDR3: CASSLSPGGRDYGYTF. The CDR3 DNA is TGTGCCAGCAGCTTAAGTCCCGGGGGGCGAGACTATGGCTACACCTTC.

The count of this clone is one. The CDR3 protein is CASSSTGSGNTIYF. The CDR3 DNA is TGTGCCAGCAGTTCGACAGGTTCAGGAAACACCATATATTTT. The chain uses TRBV28 and TRBJ1-3, with a weak D call TRBD1 (6 bases). Trimming stripped 4 bases from V and 4 bases from J, with 11 bases between. The CDR3 sequence is 14 residues long. Looked up from germline, CDR1 is MDHEN and CDR2 is SYDVKM. Filled out from reference TRBV28 and TRBJ1-3, the complete variable domain reads DVKVTQSSRYLVKRTGEKVFLECVQDMDHENMFWYRQDPGLGLRLIYFSYDVKMKEKGDIPEGYSVSREKKERFSLILESASTNQTSMYLCASSSTGSGNTIYFGEGSWLTVV.

The chain employs TRBV7-8 and TRBJ1-4; 7 nucleotides align to TRBD1. The CDR3 sequence is 14 residues long. The germline V gene has CDR1 SGHVS and CDR2 FQNEAQ. V lost 7 bases to trimming and J lost 6 bases; unmatched junction nucleotides: 8. The CDR3 nucleotides are TGTGCCAGCACCGAAGACAGGGAGGATGAAAAACTGTTTTTT. It encodes CASTEDREDEKLFF.

This clone was picked up one time. The chain carries TRBV29-1 and TRBJ2-7; D unresolved. V lost 4 bases and J lost 4, with 17 bases in between. In germline, CDR1 is SQVTM, CDR2 ANQGSEA. This CDR3 has 14 amino acids. CDR3 in amino acids: CSVVDSPLDYEQYF. DNA of the CDR3: TGCAGCGTTGTTGACTCTCCTTTAGATTACGAGCAGTACTTC.

The J gene is TRBJ1-2, the V gene TRBV7-9; D is ambiguous. The germline V gene has CDR1 SEHNR and CDR2 FQNEAQ (reference sequence). V lost 3 bases and J 8 bases, leaving 19 bases between the germline ends. CDR3 length: 15 residues. This CDR3 is CASSFSGLSGNGYTF. The CDR3 region has the DNA TGTGCCAGCAGCTTTTCCGGCCTCTCGGGGAACGGCTACACCTTC. The variable domain in full, completed from reference TRBV7-9 and TRBJ1-2, reads DTGVSQNPRHKITKRGQNVTFRCDPISEHNRLYWYRQTLGQGPEFLTYFQNEAQLEKSRLLSDRFSAERPKGSFSTLEIQRTEQGDSAMYLCASSFSGLSGNGYTFGSGTRLTVV.

The chain carries TRBV4-1 and TRBJ1-2; 8 bases are a match to TRBD1. Germline trimming cut 0 bases from V and 6 bases from J; bases unmatched to any gene: 9. Looked up from germline, CDR1 is MGHRA and CDR2 is YSYEKL. This CDR3 is built from 16 residues. As DNA, the CDR3 is TGCGCCAGCAGCCAAGAAGAGATGGACAGGGTCAATGGCTACACCTTC. This gives the protein CASSQEEMDRVNGYTF.

This chain links TRBV5-1 with TRBJ2-6; a possible D gene is TRBD1 (6 bases). Germline CDR1 reads SGHRS; CDR2 reads YFSETQ. V lost 3 bases to trimming and J lost 2 bases, with 15 bases between them. This CDR3 comprises 17 residues. The CDR3, as DNA: TGCGCCAGCAGCTGGGCGGACAGAATAACTGGGGCCAACGTCCTGACTTTC. It translates to CASSWADRITGANVLTF.

The chain joins TRBV5-1 to TRBJ2-5, with 7 bases that match TRBD2. The germline gives CDR1 SGHRS, CDR2 YFSETQ. The CDR3 spans 15 residues. J lost 5 bases, V lost 4 bases, and 11 bases had no gene match. The CDR3 spells CASSEQRGRGETQYF. DNA of the CDR3: TGCGCCAGCAGCGAGCAGCGGGGCCGGGGGGAGACCCAGTACTTC.

V usage is TRBV28 and J usage is TRBJ1-2; no reliable D call. CDR1 and CDR2 from the germline V gene are MDHEN and SYDVKM. CDR3 length: 13 residues. The ends were cut back, 5 bases at V and 7 bases at J, with 14 bases in the middle. The CDR3 region is CASSQLPSSGYTF. CDR3 coding DNA: TGTGCCAGCAGTCAACTTCCCTCTTCTGGCTACACCTTC.

The V and J genes are TRBV10-3 and TRBJ1-2; the D is unclear. Trimming took off 2 bases at V and 8 bases at J, with 18 bases between the two ends. The V gene's germline CDR1 is ENHRY and CDR2 SYGVKD. This CDR3 has 15 residues. The CDR3 DNA follows: TGTGCCATCAGTGAGCCTCTCGGGGAACTAGGGGGCTACACCTTC. This gives the protein CAISEPLGELGGYTF.

The gene calls are TRBV6-6 and TRBJ1-2; the D is unclear. The germline V and J ends were trimmed by 2 bases and 4 bases, with 8 bases remaining between them. CDR1 MNHNY and CDR2 SVGAGI come from the germline V gene (reference sequence). This CDR3 contains 13 residues. Written as DNA, the CDR3 is TGTGCCAGCAGTTACGTGGCAGTCTATGGCTACACCTTC. Translation gives CASSYVAVYGYTF.

V and J are TRBV6-1 and TRBJ1-5, with D unclear. Germline V gives CDR1 MNHNS, CDR2 SASEGT. This CDR3 spans 16 amino acids. The V end was cut by 3 bases, the J end by 7 bases, with 19 bases between. The CDR3 DNA follows: TGTGCCAGCAGTGAGGCCCCTCCGGGGTCGGGGCAGCCCCAGCATTTT. Translating gives CASSEAPPGSGQPQHF.

V gene TRBV18 combines with J gene TRBJ2-7; perhaps TRBD2 as D (6 bases). The germline gives CDR1 KGHSH, CDR2 LQKENI. CDR3 length: 15 residues. With 2 bases removed from V and 0 bases from J, the gap between germline ends came to 11 bases. The CDR3 DNA is TGTGCCAGCTCACCAGGGGCGGGGATCTCCTACGAGCAGTACTTC. Translating it yields CASSPGAGISYEQYF.

The chain has TRBV7-2 and TRBJ1-5, with D unclear. CDR3 size: 14 residues. V lost 5 bases to trimming and J lost 4 bases, with 12 bases between them. Germline CDR1 reads SGHTA; CDR2 reads FQGNSA. The CDR3 loop reads CASSADGINQPQHF. The CDR3 DNA sequence: TGTGCCAGCAGCGCCGACGGGATTAATCAGCCCCAGCATTTT.

V gene TRBV7-9 combines with J gene TRBJ2-1; 12 nucleotides line up with TRBD2. The CDR3 totals 15 residues. Losses at the gene ends were 5 bases for V and 8 bases for J; bases not matched to a gene: 7. Germline loops: CDR1 SEHNR, CDR2 FQNEAQ (reference sequence). Here the CDR3 DNA reads TGTGCCAGCAGCCCTCTAGCGGGAGGGCCCGATGAGCAGTTCTTC. This encodes CASSPLAGGPDEQFF. The complete variable domain, with remaining parts taken from reference TRBV7-9 and TRBJ2-1, reads DTGVSQNPRHKITKRGQNVTFRCDPISEHNRLYWYRQTLGQGPEFLTYFQNEAQLEKSRLLSDRFSAERPKGSFSTLEIQRTEQGDSAMYLCASSPLAGGPDEQFFGPGTRLTVL.

This rearrangement joins TRBV30 to TRBJ2-2; TRBD1 aligns across 7 bases. Germline V gene sequence: CDR1 GTSNPN, CDR2 SVGIG (reference sequence). Losses at the gene ends were 1 base for V and 3 bases for J; bases not matched to a gene: 2. The CDR3 totals 14 residues. CDR3 residues: CAWSAGGYTGELFF. DNA of the CDR3: TGTGCCTGGAGTGCAGGGGGTTACACCGGGGAGCTGTTTTTT.

This clone occurred once. The V gene is TRBV5-1, the J gene TRBJ1-2, with a tentative D call TRBD1 (5 bases). V shed 5 bases and J shed 6 bases, with 17 bases lying between them. Germline V gene lookup returns CDR1 SGHRS and CDR2 YFSETQ. The CDR3 totals 14 residues. The CDR3 nucleotides read TGCGCCAGCAGGCCGGGGGAGGGCCCCGATGGCTACACCTTC. It encodes CASRPGEGPDGYTF.

This clone has only one observation. The J gene is TRBJ2-1, the V gene TRBV5-1, with 9 bases that match TRBD1. V was clipped by 4 bases and J by 4 bases; unmatched bases: 9. This CDR3 has 16 residues. Germline assignment: CDR1 SGHRS and CDR2 YFSETQ. DNA of the CDR3: TGCGCCAGCAGCCTACGTTGGACAGGGGAATACAATGAGCAGTTCTTC. Its translation: CASSLRWTGEYNEQFF.

The rearrangement links TRBV11-2 to TRBJ2-7, with TRBD1 as a possible D gene (5 bases). The V end was cut by 3 bases, the J end by 5 bases, with 14 bases between. There are 14 residues in the CDR3. Germline V gives CDR1 SGHAT, CDR2 FQNNGV. DNA of the CDR3: TGTGCCAGCAGCTTCAGCCAGGGAAGAGACGAGCAGTACTTC. Translated: CASSFSQGRDEQYF.

Regarding this clone: The germline gene is not matched at one end of the junction; a read error may be the cause. V usage is TRBV2 and J usage is TRBJ2-7, with D perhaps TRBD1 (6 bases). CDR1 is SNHLY, CDR2 FYNNEI, per germline. The length of the CDR3 is 14 residues. The CDR3 region has the DNA TGTGCCAGCAGTGAAACTTATGGACAGAGCATTCCCGACTTC. Protein product: CASSETYGQSIPDF.

The rearrangement links TRBV19 to TRBJ1-1; TRBD1 matches at 7 bases. Unmatched junction bases numbered 9, after V lost 6 bases and J lost 8 bases. The length of the CDR3 is 13 residues. Germline lookup yields CDR1 LNHDA and CDR2 SQIVND (reference sequence). CDR3 DNA: TGTGCCAGTAGAATTACAGGGGAAGCGGAAGCTTTCTTT. It specifies CASRITGEAEAFF.

Written as DNA, the CDR3 is TGTGCCAGCAGAGACCCCCCGGAGGGTGTGGAGACCCAGTACTTC. Encoded protein: CASRDPPEGVETQYF. The rearrangement uses TRBV6-6 and TRBJ2-5, with D possibly being TRBD2 (6 bases). Germline CDR1 reads MNHNY; CDR2 reads SVGAGI (reference sequence). The germline V and J ends were trimmed by 6 bases and 5 bases, with 19 bases remaining between them. The CDR3 length is 15 residues.

The chain combines TRBV20-1 with TRBJ2-1, with 8 bases identical to TRBD2. Germline CDR1 DFQATT, CDR2 SNEGSKA (reference sequence). V shed 7 bases and J 10 bases; nucleotides not matched to a gene: 6. This CDR3 is 11 amino acids long. The CDR3 loop reads CSVGRTSEQFF. The CDR3 DNA follows: TGCAGTGTCGGGAGGACTAGCGAGCAGTTCTTC.

This clone was seen once. The V gene is TRBV6-1, the J gene TRBJ2-7; 7 bases are a match to TRBD1. With V trimmed by 6 bases and J by 2 bases, 10 bases remained unmatched. The CDR3 length is 15 residues. CDR1 is MNHNS, CDR2 SASEGT, per germline. CDR3 DNA: TGTGCCAGCAGGCTATCGGGACAGCCGACCTACGAGCAGTACTTC. Its protein product is CASRLSGQPTYEQYF.

This chain joins TRBV7-8 and TRBJ1-5, with TRBD1 matching over 9 bases. With V trimmed by 5 bases and J by 5 bases, 1 base remained unmatched. This CDR3 has 13 residues. Germline lookup yields CDR1 SGHVS and CDR2 FQNEAQ. The DNA for the CDR3 is TGTGCCAGCAGCGGGACAGGGCATCAGCCCCAGCATTTT. This translates into CASSGTGHQPQHF.

The chain has TRBV6-1 and TRBJ1-2; tentative D call: TRBD1 (5 bases). This CDR3 is 14 amino acids long. V was clipped by 2 bases and J by 4 bases, with 11 bases between them. From germline, CDR1 is MNHNS and CDR2 SASEGT. The CDR3 protein is CASSESGAAYGYTF. The CDR3 DNA reads TGTGCCAGCAGTGAATCTGGGGCGGCCTATGGCTACACCTTC.

V is TRBV4-2 and J is TRBJ2-6; D is unclear. The germline CDR1 and CDR2 sequences are LGHNA and YNFKEQ. Trimming pared 4 bases from V and 0 bases from J, leaving 7 bases between. CDR3 size: 15 residues. The DNA for the CDR3 is TGTGCCAGCAGCCCGAGAGACTCTGGGGCCAACGTCCTGACTTTC. Its protein product is CASSPRDSGANVLTF.